Here is one TCR beta chain with its context. Repertoires were generated with immunoSEQ multiplex PCR, while TCRdb's copy carries only in-frame clones and drops some. Of a few hundred thousand clones listed, about 88% are singletons. This specimen belongs to a study of blood T cell repertoires in COVID-19. The TCR sequence derives from a man in his forties with acute or convalescent COVID-19. The sequenced sample consisted of peripheral blood.

The DNA of the CDR3 is TGTGCCAGCAGCTCCACAGGGGGTGGGAAGGAAGCTTTCTTT. Its translation is CASSSTGGGKEAFF. The chain carries TRBV13 and TRBJ1-1, with 8 bases matching TRBD1. There are 14 residues in the CDR3. CDR1 and CDR2 from the germline V gene are PRHDT and FYEKMQ (reference sequence). J lost 8 bases, V lost 4 bases, and 9 bases had no gene match.